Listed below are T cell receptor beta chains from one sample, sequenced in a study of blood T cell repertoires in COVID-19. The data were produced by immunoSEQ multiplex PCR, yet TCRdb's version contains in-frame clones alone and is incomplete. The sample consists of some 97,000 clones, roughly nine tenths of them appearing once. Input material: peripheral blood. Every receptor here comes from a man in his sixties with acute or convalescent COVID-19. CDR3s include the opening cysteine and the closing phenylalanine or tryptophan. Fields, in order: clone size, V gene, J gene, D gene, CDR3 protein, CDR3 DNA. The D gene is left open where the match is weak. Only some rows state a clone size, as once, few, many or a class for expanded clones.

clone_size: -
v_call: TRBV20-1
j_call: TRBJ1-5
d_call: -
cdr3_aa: CSASTGGNQPQHF
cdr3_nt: TGCAGTGCTAGTACGGGGGGCAATCAGCCCCAGCATTTT

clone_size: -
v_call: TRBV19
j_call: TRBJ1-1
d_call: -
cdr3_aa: CASSIGRGGGDGAFF
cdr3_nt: TGTGCCAGTAGTATTGGACGGGGAGGTGGGGACGGAGCTTTCTTT

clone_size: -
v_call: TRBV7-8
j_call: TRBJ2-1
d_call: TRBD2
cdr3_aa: CASSLEFGPGGDEQFF
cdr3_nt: TGTGCCAGCAGCTTAGAGTTTGGGCCGGGGGGGGATGAGCAGTTCTTC

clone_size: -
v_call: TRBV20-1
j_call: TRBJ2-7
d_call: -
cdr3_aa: CSASDGSQYF
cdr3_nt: TGCAGTGCTAGTGACGGGAGTCAGTACTTC

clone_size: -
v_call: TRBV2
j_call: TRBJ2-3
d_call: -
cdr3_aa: CARGAQGSRTDTQYF
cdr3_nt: TGTGCCAGAGGGGCTCAGGGGAGTAGGACAGATACGCAGTATTTT

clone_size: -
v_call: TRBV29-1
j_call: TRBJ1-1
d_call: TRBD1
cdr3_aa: CSVGDRSNTEAFF
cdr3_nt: TGCAGCGTTGGGGACAGATCGAACACTGAAGCTTTCTTT

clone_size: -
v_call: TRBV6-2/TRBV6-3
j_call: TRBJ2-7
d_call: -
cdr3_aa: CASSLSRSHYPNF
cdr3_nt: TGTGCCAGCAGCCTTTCCCGGTCCCACTACCCGAACTTC

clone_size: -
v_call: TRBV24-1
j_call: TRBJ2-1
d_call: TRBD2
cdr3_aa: CATSDGMSGLGSYNEQFF
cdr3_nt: TGTGCCACCAGTGATGGTATGTCAGGACTAGGGTCCTACAATGAGCAGTTCTTC

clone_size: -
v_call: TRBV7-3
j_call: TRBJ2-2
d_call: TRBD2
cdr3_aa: CASSPGGGTAGELFF
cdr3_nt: TGTGCCAGCAGCCCCGGGGGAGGGACGGCCGGGGAGCTGTTTTTT

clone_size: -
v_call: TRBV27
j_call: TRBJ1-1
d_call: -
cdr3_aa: CASSLRSPRGISEAFF
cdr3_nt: TGTGCCAGCAGTTTACGGTCTCCCCGGGGGATCAGTGAAGCTTTCTTT

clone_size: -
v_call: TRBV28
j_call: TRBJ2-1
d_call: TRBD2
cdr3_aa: CASPPFQLAGVTNEQFF
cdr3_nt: TGTGCCAGCCCTCCCTTTCAACTAGCGGGAGTGACTAATGAGCAGTTCTTC

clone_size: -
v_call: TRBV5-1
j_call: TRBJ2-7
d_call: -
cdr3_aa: CASSLPPYYEQYF
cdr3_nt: TGCGCCAGCAGCTTGCCCCCTTACTACGAGCAGTACTTC

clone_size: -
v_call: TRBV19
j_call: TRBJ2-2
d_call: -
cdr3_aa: CASSMILAGELFF
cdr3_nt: TGTGCCAGTAGTATGATACTAGCCGGGGAGCTGTTTTTT

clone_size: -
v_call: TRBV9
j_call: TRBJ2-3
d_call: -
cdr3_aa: CASTTGVGDTQYF
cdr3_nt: TGTGCCAGCACCACGGGAGTAGGAGATACGCAGTATTTT

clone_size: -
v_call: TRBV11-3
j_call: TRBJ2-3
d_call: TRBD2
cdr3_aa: CASSILAGSTDTQYF
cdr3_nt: TGTGCCAGCAGCATTCTAGCGGGGAGCACAGATACGCAGTATTTT

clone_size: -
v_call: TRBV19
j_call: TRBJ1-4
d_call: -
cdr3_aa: CASSPWGTENEKLFF
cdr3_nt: TGTGCCAGTAGTCCCTGGGGGACTGAGAATGAAAAACTGTTTTTT

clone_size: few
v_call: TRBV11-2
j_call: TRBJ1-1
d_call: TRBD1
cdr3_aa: CASSFQGVQAFF
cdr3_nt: TGTGCCAGCAGCTTCCAGGGGGTACAAGCTTTCTTT

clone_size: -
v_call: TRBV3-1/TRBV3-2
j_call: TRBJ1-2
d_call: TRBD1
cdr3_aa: CASSPDRWFGYTF
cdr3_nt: TGTGCCAGCAGCCCGGACAGGTGGTTTGGCTACACCTTC

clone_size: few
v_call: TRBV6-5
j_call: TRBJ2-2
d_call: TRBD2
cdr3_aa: CASSYSAGGPFGELFF
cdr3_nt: TGTGCCAGCAGTTACTCGGCGGGAGGGCCTTTCGGGGAGCTGTTTTTT

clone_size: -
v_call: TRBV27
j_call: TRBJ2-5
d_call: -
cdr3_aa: CASSRRREHHLGETQYF
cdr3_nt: TGTGCCAGTTCTCGACGGAGGGAGCACCACCTCGGAGAGACCCAGTACTTC

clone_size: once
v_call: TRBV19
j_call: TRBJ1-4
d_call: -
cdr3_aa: CASSIRGVGEKLFF
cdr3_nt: TGTGCCAGTAGTATCAGAGGAGTCGGGGAAAAACTGTTTTTT

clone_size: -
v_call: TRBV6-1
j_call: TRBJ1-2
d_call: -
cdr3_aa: CASSESRGWSYGYTF
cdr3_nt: TGTGCCAGCAGTGAATCTCGGGGGTGGAGCTATGGCTACACCTTC

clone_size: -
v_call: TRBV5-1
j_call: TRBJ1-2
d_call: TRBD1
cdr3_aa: CASSFGTGGNYGYTF
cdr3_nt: TGCGCCAGCAGCTTCGGGACAGGGGGTAACTATGGCTACACCTTC

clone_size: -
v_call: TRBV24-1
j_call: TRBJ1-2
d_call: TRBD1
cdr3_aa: CATSEGGVRGYTF
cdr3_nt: TGTGCCACCAGTGAAGGGGGCGTACGGGGCTACACCTTC

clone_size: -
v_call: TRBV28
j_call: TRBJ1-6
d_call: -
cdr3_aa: CASSEGLNNSPLHF
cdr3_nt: TGTGCCAGCAGTGAGGGACTCAATAATTCACCCCTCCACTTT

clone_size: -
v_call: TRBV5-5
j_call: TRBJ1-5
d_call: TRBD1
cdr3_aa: CASSPVTGQGVQPQHF
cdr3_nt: TGTGCCAGCAGCCCCGTGACGGGACAGGGCGTTCAGCCCCAGCATTTT

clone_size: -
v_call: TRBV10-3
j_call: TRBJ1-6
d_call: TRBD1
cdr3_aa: CAIRGTGNNSPLHF
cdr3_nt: TGTGCCATCAGGGGGACAGGGAATAATTCACCCCTCCACTTT

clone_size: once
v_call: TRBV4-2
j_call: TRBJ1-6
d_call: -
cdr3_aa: CASSQEGSGSPLHF
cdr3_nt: TGTGCCAGCAGCCAAGAGGGTTCGGGATCACCCCTCCACTTT

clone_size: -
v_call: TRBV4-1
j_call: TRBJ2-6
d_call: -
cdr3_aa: CASSAQQGIRVGRGANVLTF
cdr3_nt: TGCGCCAGCAGCGCCCAACAGGGTATTCGAGTTGGCCGGGGGGCCAACGTCCTGACTTTC

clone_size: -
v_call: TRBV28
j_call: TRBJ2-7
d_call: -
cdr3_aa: CASSTVSSYEQYF
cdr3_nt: TGTGCCAGCAGCACGGTTTCATCCTACGAGCAGTACTTC

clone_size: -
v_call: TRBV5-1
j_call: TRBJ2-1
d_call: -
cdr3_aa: CASSLDGGNAYNEQFF
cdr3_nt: TGCGCCAGCAGTTTGGATGGGGGGAACGCCTACAATGAGCAGTTCTTC

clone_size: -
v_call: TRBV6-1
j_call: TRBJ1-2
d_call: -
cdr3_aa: CASSETGYGYTF
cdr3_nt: TGTGCCAGCAGTGAAACAGGGTACGGCTACACCTTC

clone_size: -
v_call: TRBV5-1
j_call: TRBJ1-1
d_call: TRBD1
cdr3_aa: CASSLGQGAGTEAFF
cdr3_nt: TGCGCCAGCAGCTTGGGCCAGGGGGCAGGGACTGAAGCTTTCTTT

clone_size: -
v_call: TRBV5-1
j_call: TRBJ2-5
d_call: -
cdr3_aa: CASSSPDRTGQETQYF
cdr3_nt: TGCGCCAGCAGCTCCCCAGACAGGACCGGCCAAGAGACCCAGTACTTC

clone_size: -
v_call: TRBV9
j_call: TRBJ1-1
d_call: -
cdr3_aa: CASSTQGPNTEAFF
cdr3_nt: TGTGCCAGCAGCACCCAGGGGCCTAACACTGAAGCTTTCTTT

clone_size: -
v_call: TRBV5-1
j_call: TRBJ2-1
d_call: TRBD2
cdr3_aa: CASSFLAGGPNEQFF
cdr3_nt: TGCGCCAGCAGCTTCCTAGCGGGAGGGCCGAATGAGCAGTTCTTC

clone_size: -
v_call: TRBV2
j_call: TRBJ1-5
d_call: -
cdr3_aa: CASKHRLDQPQHF
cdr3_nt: TGTGCCAGCAAACACAGGTTGGATCAGCCCCAGCATTTT

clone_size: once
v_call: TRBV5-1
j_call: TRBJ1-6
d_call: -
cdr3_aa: CASSLAGRNSPLHF
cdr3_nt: TGCGCCAGCAGCTTGGCAGGGCGTAATTCACCCCTCCACTTT

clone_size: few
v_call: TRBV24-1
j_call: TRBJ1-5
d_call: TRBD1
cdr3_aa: CATSDFRQGDNQPQHF
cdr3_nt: TGTGCCACCAGTGATTTCAGACAGGGGGATAATCAGCCCCAGCATTTT

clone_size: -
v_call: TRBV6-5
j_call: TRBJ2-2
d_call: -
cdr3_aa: CASRGQWTGELFF
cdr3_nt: TGTGCCAGCAGGGGCCAGTGGACCGGGGAGCTGTTTTTT

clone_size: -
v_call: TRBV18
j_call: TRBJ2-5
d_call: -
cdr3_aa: CASSPLSQETQYF
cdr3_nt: TGTGCCAGCTCACCACTGAGCCAAGAGACCCAGTACTTC

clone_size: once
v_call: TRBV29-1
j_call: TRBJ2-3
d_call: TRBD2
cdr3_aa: CSVLAGSTDTQYF
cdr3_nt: TGCAGCGTCCTAGCGGGGAGCACAGATACGCAGTATTTT

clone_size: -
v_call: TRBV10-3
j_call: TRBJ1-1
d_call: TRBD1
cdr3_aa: CAIRAGGMNTEAFF
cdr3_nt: TGTGCCATCAGGGCAGGGGGGATGAACACTGAAGCTTTCTTT

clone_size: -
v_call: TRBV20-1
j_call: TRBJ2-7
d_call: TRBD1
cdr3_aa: CSASPTGYEQYF
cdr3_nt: TGCAGTGCTAGTCCGACAGGGTATGAGCAGTACTTC

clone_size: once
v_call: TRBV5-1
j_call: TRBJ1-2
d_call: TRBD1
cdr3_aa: CASSQDRGFRGYTF
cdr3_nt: TGCGCCAGCAGTCAGGACAGGGGTTTTCGGGGCTACACCTTC

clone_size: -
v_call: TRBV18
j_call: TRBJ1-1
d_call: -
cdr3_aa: CASSPDSSRTEAFF
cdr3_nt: TGTGCCAGCTCACCAGACAGTTCAAGGACTGAAGCTTTCTTT

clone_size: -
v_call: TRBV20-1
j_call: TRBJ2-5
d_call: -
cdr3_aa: CSASRGMRETQYF
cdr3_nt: TGCAGTGCTAGTAGAGGGATGCGAGAGACCCAGTACTTC

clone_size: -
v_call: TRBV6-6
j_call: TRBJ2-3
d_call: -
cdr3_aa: CASEGLEGTQYF
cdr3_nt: TGTGCCAGCGAGGGGTTGGAGGGTACGCAGTATTTT

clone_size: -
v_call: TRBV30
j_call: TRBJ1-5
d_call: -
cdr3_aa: CAWSAGIDQPQHF
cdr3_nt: TGTGCCTGGAGTGCAGGGATCGATCAGCCCCAGCATTTT